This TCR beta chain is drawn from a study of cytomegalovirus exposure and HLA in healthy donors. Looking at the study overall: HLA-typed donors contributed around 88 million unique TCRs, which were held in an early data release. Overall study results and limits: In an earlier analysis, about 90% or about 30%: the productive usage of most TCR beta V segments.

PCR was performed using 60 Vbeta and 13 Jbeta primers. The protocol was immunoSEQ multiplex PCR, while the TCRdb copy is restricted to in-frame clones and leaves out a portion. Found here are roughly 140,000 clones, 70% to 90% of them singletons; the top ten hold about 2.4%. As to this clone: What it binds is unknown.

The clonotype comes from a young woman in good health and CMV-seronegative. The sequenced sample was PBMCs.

The DNA for the CDR3 is TGTGCCAGCAGCTTAAGTAGAAACACCGGGGAGCTGTTTTTT. This codes for CASSLSRNTGELFF. The rearrangement joins TRBV7-7 to TRBJ2-2; D ambiguous. V was shortened by 2 bases and J by 2 bases, with 6 bases between the two germline ends. The length of the CDR3 is 14 residues. Germline-derived CDR1 and CDR2 are SSHAT and FNYEAQ (reference sequence).